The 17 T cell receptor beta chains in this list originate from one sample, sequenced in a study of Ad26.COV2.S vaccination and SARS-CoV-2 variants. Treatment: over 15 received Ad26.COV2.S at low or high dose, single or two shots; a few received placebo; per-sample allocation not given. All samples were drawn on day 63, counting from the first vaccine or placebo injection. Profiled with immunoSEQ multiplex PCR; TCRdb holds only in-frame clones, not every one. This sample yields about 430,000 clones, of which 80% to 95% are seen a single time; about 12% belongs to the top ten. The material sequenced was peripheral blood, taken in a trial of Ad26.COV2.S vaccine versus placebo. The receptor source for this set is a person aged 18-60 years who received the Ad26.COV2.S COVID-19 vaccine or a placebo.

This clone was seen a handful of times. The CDR3 DNA sequence: TGTGCCAGTAGTGTACTAGCGGGAGGGCCGGGAACCGGGGAGCTGTTTTTT. This gives the protein CASSVLAGGPGTGELFF. J is TRBJ2-2 and V is TRBV19, with 13 bases identical to TRBD2. V trimming: 5 bases; J trimming: 5 bases; junction bases outside the gene matches: 8. The CDR3 consists of 17 residues. CDR1 is LNHDA, CDR2 SQIVND, per germline (reference sequence).

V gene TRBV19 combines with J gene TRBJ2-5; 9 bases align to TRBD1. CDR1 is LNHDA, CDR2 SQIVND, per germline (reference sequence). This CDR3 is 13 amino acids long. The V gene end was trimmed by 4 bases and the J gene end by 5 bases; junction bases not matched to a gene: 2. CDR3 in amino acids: CASSNRGQETQYF. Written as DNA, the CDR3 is TGTGCCAGTAGTAACAGGGGGCAGGAGACCCAGTACTTC.

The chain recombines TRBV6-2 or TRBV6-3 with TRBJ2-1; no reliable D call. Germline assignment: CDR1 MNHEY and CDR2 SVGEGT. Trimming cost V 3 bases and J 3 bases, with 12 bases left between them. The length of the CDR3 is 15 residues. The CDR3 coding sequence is TGTGCCAGCAGTTATGGTCAGCAAGGCTACAATGAGCAGTTCTTC. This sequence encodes CASSYGQQGYNEQFF.

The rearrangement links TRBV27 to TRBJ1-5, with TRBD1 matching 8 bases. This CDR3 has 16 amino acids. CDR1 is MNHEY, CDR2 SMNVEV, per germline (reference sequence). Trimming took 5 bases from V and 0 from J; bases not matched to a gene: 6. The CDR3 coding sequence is TGTGCCAGCAGTCCCCAGGGGGCGGATAGCAATCAGCCCCAGCATTTT. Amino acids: CASSPQGADSNQPQHF.

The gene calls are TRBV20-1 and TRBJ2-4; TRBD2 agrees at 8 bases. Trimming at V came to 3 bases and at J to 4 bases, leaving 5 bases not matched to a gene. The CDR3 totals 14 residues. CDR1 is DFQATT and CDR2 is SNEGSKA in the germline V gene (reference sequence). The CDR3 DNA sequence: TGCAGTGCTAGTTTACTAGCGGCAAAAAACATTCAGTACTTC. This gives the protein CSASLLAAKNIQYF.

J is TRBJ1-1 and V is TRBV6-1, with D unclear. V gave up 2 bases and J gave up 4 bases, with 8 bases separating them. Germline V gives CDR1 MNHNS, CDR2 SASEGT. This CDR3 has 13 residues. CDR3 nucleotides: TGTGCCAGCAGTGAAAGGGTTCGCACTGAAGCTTTCTTT. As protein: CASSERVRTEAFF.

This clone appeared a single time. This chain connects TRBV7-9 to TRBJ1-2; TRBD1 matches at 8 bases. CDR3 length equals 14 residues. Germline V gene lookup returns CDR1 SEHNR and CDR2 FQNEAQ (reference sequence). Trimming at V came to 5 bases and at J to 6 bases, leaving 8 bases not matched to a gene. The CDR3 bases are TGTGCCAGCAGCCCCAGGGGGCTTGTTGATGGCTACACCTTC. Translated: CASSPRGLVDGYTF.

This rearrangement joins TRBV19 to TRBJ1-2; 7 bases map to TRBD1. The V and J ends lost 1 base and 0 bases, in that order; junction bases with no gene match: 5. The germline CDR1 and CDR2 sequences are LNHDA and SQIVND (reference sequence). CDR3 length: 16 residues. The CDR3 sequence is CASSIVGTATNYGYTF. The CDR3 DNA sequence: TGTGCCAGTAGTATAGTGGGGACAGCCACTAACTATGGCTACACCTTC. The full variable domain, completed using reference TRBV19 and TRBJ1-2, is DGGITQSPKYLFRKEGQNVTLSCEQNLNHDAMYWYRQDPGQGLRLIYYSQIVNDFQKGDIAEGYSVSREKKESFPLTVTSAQKNPTAFYLCASSIVGTATNYGYTFGSGTRLTVV.

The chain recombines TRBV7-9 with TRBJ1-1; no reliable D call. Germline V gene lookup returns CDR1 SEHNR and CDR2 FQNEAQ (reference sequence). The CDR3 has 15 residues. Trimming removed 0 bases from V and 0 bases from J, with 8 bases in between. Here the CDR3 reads CASSLALGMNTEAFF. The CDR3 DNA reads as TGTGCCAGCAGCTTAGCGCTAGGCATGAACACTGAAGCTTTCTTT.

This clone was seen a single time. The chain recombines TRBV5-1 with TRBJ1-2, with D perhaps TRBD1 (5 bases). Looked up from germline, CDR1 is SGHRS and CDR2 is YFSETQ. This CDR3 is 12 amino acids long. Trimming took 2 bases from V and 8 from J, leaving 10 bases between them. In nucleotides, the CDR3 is TGCGCCAGCAGCTTCCAGGGTGAAGGCTACACCTTC. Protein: CASSFQGEGYTF.

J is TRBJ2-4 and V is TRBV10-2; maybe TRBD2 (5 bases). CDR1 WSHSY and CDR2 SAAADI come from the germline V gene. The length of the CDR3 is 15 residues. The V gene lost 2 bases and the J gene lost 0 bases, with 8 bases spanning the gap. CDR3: CASSEGGLAKNIQYF. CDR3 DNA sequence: TGCGCCAGCAGTGAGGGCGGACTAGCCAAAAACATTCAGTACTTC.

The CDR3 DNA follows: TGCGCCAGCAGCTTGAACAATGAGCAGTTCTTC. It codes for CASSLNNEQFF. This rearrangement joins TRBV5-1 to TRBJ2-1; D is uncertain. The germline V and J ends were trimmed by 1 base and 5 bases, with 1 base remaining between them. The germline gives CDR1 SGHRS, CDR2 YFSETQ. The CDR3 covers 11 residues.

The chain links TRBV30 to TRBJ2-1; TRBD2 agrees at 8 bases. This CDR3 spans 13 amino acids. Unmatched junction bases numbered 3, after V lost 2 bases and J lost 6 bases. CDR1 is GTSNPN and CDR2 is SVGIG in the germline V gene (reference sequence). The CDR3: CAWSRTSSNEQFF. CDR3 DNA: TGTGCCTGGAGTCGGACTAGCAGCAATGAGCAGTTCTTC.

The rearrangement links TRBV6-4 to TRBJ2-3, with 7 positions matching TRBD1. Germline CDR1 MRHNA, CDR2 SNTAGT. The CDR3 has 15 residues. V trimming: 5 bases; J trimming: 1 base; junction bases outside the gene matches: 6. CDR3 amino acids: CASSQTGVGTDTQYF. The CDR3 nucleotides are TGTGCCAGCAGTCAAACAGGGGTGGGCACAGATACGCAGTATTTT.

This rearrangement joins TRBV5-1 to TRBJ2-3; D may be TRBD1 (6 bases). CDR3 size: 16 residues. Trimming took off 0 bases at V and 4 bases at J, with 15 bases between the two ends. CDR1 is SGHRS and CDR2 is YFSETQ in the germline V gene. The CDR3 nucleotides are TGCGCCAGCAGCTTGGGGAGCCCCAGGGGATCAGATACGCAGTATTTT. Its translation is CASSLGSPRGSDTQYF.

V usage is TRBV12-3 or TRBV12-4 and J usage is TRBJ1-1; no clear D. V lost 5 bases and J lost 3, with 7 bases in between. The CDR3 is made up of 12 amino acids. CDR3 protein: CASSGIHTEAFF. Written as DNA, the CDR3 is TGTGCCAGCAGTGGCATTCACACTGAAGCTTTCTTT.

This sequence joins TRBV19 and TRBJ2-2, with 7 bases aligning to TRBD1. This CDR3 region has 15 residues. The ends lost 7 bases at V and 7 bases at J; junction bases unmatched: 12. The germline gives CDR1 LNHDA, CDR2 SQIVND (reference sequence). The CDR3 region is CASTPGTDLGGELFF. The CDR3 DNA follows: TGTGCCAGTACCCCTGGGACAGATCTAGGCGGGGAGCTGTTTTTT.